The 29 T cell receptor beta chains in this list originate from one sample, sequenced in a study of shared clonotypes between healthy human individuals. Clones were read by immunoSEQ multiplex PCR, and TCRdb kept only the in-frame ones, dropping some. The repertoire consists of some 2 million clones, with 85% to 95% occurring once and the leading ten covering roughly 1%. CD8 cells regarded as naive lacked CD45RO, were positively chosen for CCR7, and omitted terminally differentiated effector memory CD45RA+ cells. Sequences were obtained from naive CD8+ T cells sorted from blood. Source of these receptors: a man between 18 and 35 years old in good health.

The V call is TRBV28, the J call TRBJ1-5; D unresolved. The CDR3 consists of 14 residues. V was cut by 3 bases and J by 0 bases, with 6 bases left in between. Germline V gene data show CDR1 as MDHEN and CDR2 as SYDVKM. Here the CDR3 reads CASSFLNSNQPQHF. The CDR3 DNA reads as TGTGCCAGCAGTTTTCTTAATAGCAATCAGCCCCAGCATTTT. Using reference TRBV28 and TRBJ1-5 for the parts outside the CDR3, the full variable domain is DVKVTQSSRYLVKRTGEKVFLECVQDMDHENMFWYRQDPGLGLRLIYFSYDVKMKEKGDIPEGYSVSREKKERFSLILESASTNQTSMYLCASSFLNSNQPQHFGDGTRLSIL.

The genes are TRBV27 and TRBJ2-2; D call uncertain. CDR1 and CDR2 from the germline V gene are MNHEY and SMNVEV (reference sequence). CDR3 length: 14 residues. V was shortened by 5 bases and J by 6 bases, with 13 bases between the two germline ends. CDR3: CASSNARESGELFF. The DNA for the CDR3 is TGTGCCAGCAGTAACGCCCGAGAATCCGGGGAGCTGTTTTTT.

The chain joins TRBV7-8 to TRBJ1-2; 7 bases align to TRBD1. In germline, CDR1 is SGHVS, CDR2 FQNEAQ. CDR3 length: 13 residues. V was pared by 6 bases and J by 8 bases, with 9 bases of the junction left unmatched. Here the CDR3 DNA reads TGTGCCAGCAGTTCGAGGGGGCGTTTGGGCTACACCTTC. This sequence encodes CASSSRGRLGYTF.

The rearrangement uses TRBV5-6 and TRBJ2-7; tentatively, D is TRBD2 (6 bases). This CDR3 contains 14 residues. Germline CDR1 and CDR2: SGHDT and YYEEEE. The germline V and J ends were trimmed by 3 bases and 3 bases, with 13 bases remaining between them. The CDR3 DNA reads as TGTGCCAGCAGCTCGGGTGGGCGGGACTACGAGCAGTACTTC. Its protein is CASSSGGRDYEQYF.

V is TRBV30 and J is TRBJ2-7, with D possibly being TRBD1 (5 bases). This CDR3 comprises 11 residues. Germline lookup yields CDR1 GTSNPN and CDR2 SVGIG (reference sequence). The V gene lost 2 bases and the J gene lost 6 bases, with 8 bases spanning the gap. This CDR3 reads CAWSNDSEQYF. In nucleotides, the CDR3 is TGTGCCTGGAGTAACGACAGCGAGCAGTACTTC.

The gene calls are TRBV7-9 and TRBJ1-1, with TRBD1 matching 10 bases. After removal of 5 bases from V and 9 bases from J, the junction contained 6 bases not matched to a gene. The CDR3 is made up of 13 amino acids. The germline V gene has CDR1 SEHNR and CDR2 FQNEAQ (reference sequence). The CDR3 reads CASSPTGGFKAFF. The CDR3 nucleotides are TGTGCCAGCAGCCCGACAGGGGGCTTCAAAGCTTTCTTT.

With regard to this clone: Other DNA sequences within the sample encode an identical CDR3. The V and J genes are TRBV5-1 and TRBJ2-7; D is undetermined. The CDR3 loop spans 13 amino acids. Per germline, CDR1 SGHRS and CDR2 YFSETQ. V was cut by 0 bases and J by 0 bases, with 4 bases left in between. Here the CDR3 reads CASSLGASYEQYF. CDR3 sequence (DNA): TGCGCCAGCAGCTTGGGAGCCTCCTACGAGCAGTACTTC.

The chain combines TRBV5-1 with TRBJ1-5; D gene uncertain. Deletions cut 0 bases from V and 5 bases from J, with 6 bases between. There are 13 residues in the CDR3. Germline V CDR1 and CDR2: SGHRS, YFSETQ. Written as DNA, the CDR3 is TGCGCCAGCAGCTTGGGGTGGGATCAGCCCCAGCATTTT. It specifies CASSLGWDQPQHF.

The chain uses TRBV6-5 and TRBJ2-1; 8 nucleotides agree with TRBD2. Per germline, CDR1 MNHEY and CDR2 SVGAGI. Losses at the gene ends were 4 bases for V and 13 bases for J; bases not matched to a gene: 9. The CDR3 is 13 residues long. CDR3 protein: CASSFGTSVEQFF. As DNA, the CDR3 is TGTGCCAGCAGTTTCGGGACTAGTGTCGAACAGTTCTTC.

The chain is built from TRBV5-4 and TRBJ2-5, with D possibly called TRBD1 or TRBD2 (5 bases each). The CDR3 extends over 15 amino acids. Per germline, CDR1 SGHNT and CDR2 YYREEE (reference sequence). Between the trimmed V and J ends, which lost 4 bases and 3 bases, there was a span of 16 bases. As DNA, the CDR3 is TGTGCCAGCAGCACGACCCGGGACGGGGAAGAGACCCAGTACTTC. Translated: CASSTTRDGEETQYF.

The genes are TRBV5-4 and TRBJ2-7; D gene unclear. V lost 3 bases to trimming and J lost 2 bases, with 18 bases between them. CDR3 length equals 16 residues. Germline loops: CDR1 SGHNT, CDR2 YYREEE (reference sequence). The CDR3 region is CASSWTLTGVAYEQYF. As DNA, the CDR3 is TGTGCCAGCAGCTGGACCCTGACGGGCGTTGCCTACGAGCAGTACTTC.

On this clone: Other DNA sequences of this sample code for an identical CDR3. The chain couples TRBV6-5 to TRBJ1-2, with a weak D call TRBD1 (6 bases). Trimming left V 0 bases short and J 2 bases short, with 7 bases between. The CDR3 totals 14 residues. Germline loops: CDR1 MNHEY, CDR2 SVGAGI. This CDR3 is CASSYSTGNYGYTF. The CDR3 DNA reads as TGTGCCAGCAGTTACTCGACAGGAAACTATGGCTACACCTTC.

The gene calls are TRBV28 and TRBJ2-1; no clear D. Trimming pared 3 bases from V and 0 bases from J, leaving 18 bases between. The CDR3 is 18 amino acids. CDR1 is MDHEN, CDR2 SYDVKM, per germline. CDR3 sequence: CASSFPPSDTFSYNEQFF. CDR3 bases: TGTGCCAGCAGTTTTCCCCCATCCGACACCTTCTCCTACAATGAGCAGTTCTTC. Variable domain in full (rest from reference TRBV28 and TRBJ2-1): DVKVTQSSRYLVKRTGEKVFLECVQDMDHENMFWYRQDPGLGLRLIYFSYDVKMKEKGDIPEGYSVSREKKERFSLILESASTNQTSMYLCASSFPPSDTFSYNEQFFGPGTRLTVL.

In regard to this clone: The same CDR3 is also encoded by other DNA sequences in this sample. The chain has TRBV13 and TRBJ2-3, with 9 bases fitting TRBD2. V lost 4 bases and J lost 0; bases outside the gene matches: 2. CDR1 and CDR2 from the germline V gene are PRHDT and FYEKMQ (reference sequence). The CDR3 is made up of 15 amino acids. CDR3: CASSSTSGSTDTQYF. In nucleotides, the CDR3 is TGTGCCAGCAGCTCGACTAGCGGAAGCACAGATACGCAGTATTTT.

The V gene is TRBV28, the J gene TRBJ1-2; 7 positions agree with TRBD1. The CDR3 loop spans 14 amino acids. Unmatched junction bases numbered 6, after V lost 5 bases and J lost 3 bases. Germline CDR1 and CDR2: MDHEN and SYDVKM. The DNA for the CDR3 is TGTGCCAGCAGTCCCTGGGGGACAGACTATGGCTACACCTTC. Amino acids: CASSPWGTDYGYTF.

The J gene is TRBJ1-1, the V gene TRBV30; D gene unclear. The V end was cut by 5 bases, the J end by 5 bases, with 12 bases between. CDR3 length equals 12 residues. Germline CDR1 and CDR2: GTSNPN and SVGIG (reference sequence). CDR3 sequence: CAWGRPGTEAFF. CDR3 coding DNA: TGTGCCTGGGGAAGACCCGGGACTGAAGCTTTCTTT.

The chain is built from TRBV4-2 and TRBJ1-5; D is perhaps TRBD1 (6 bases). There are 16 residues in the CDR3. Trimming shortened V by 0 bases and J by 4 bases, and 13 bases separated the two germline ends. Germline CDR1 reads LGHNA; CDR2 reads YNFKEQ. The CDR3 DNA reads as TGTGCCAGCAGCCAAGAAACAGGGAACATTAATCAGCCCCAGCATTTT. It codes for CASSQETGNINQPQHF.

CDR3 protein: CASSPLGGSEKLFF. The CDR3 nucleotides read TGCGCCAGCAGCCCCCTAGGTGGTTCTGAAAAACTGTTTTTT. The chain couples TRBV4-1 to TRBJ1-4; no definite D call. The ends were cut back, 4 bases at V and 7 bases at J, with 13 bases in the middle. The CDR3 sequence is 14 residues long. CDR1 MGHRA and CDR2 YSYEKL come from the germline V gene.

The gene calls are TRBV6-5 and TRBJ2-4; possible D gene TRBD2, 7 bases. V gave up 8 bases and J gave up 0 bases, with 14 bases separating them. CDR1 is MNHEY and CDR2 is SVGAGI in the germline V gene. The CDR3 totals 15 residues. The CDR3 DNA follows: TGTGCCAGCGGGAAAGGGGGGGAAGCCAAAAACATTCAGTACTTC. Amino acid sequence: CASGKGGEAKNIQYF.

Remarks on this clone: At the DNA level, this CDR3 is encoded by other sequences in the same sample as well. The J gene is TRBJ2-7, the V gene TRBV7-9, with a weak D call TRBD2 (5 bases). CDR1 and CDR2 from the germline V gene are SEHNR and FQNEAQ (reference sequence). CDR3 length: 13 amino acids. Trimming stripped 2 bases from V and 3 bases from J, with 8 bases between. The CDR3 DNA is TGTGCCAGCAGCTTATTAGCGAGCTACGAGCAGTACTTC. Its translation is CASSLLASYEQYF.

J is TRBJ2-4 and V is TRBV7-9; 11 bases agree with TRBD1. V shed 5 bases, J shed 0 bases, and the junction held 3 bases outside the gene matches. Germline-derived CDR1 and CDR2 are SEHNR and FQNEAQ (reference sequence). The CDR3 is 16 amino acids. The CDR3 sequence: CASSGTGGLAKNIQYF. The CDR3, as DNA: TGTGCCAGCAGCGGGACAGGGGGGCTAGCCAAAAACATTCAGTACTTC.

The chain employs TRBV28 and TRBJ2-3; the D gene is possibly TRBD1 (5 bases). This CDR3 has 15 residues. The V end was cut by 3 bases, the J end by 3 bases, with 13 bases between. From germline, CDR1 is MDHEN and CDR2 SYDVKM. This CDR3 is CASSFGASSTDTQYF. The CDR3 nucleotides are TGTGCCAGCAGTTTTGGGGCTAGTTCAACAGATACGCAGTATTTT.

The genes are TRBV6-6 and TRBJ1-1; D unresolved. Germline V gives CDR1 MNHNY, CDR2 SVGAGI (reference sequence). V shed 5 bases and J shed 5 bases, with 9 bases lying between them. The CDR3 length is 12 residues. The DNA of the CDR3 is TGTGCCAGCAGTCCGCCCGGAACTGAAGCTTTCTTT. Its translation: CASSPPGTEAFF.

The rearrangement uses TRBV5-4 and TRBJ2-7; TRBD2 aligns across 10 bases. The CDR3 sequence is 15 residues long. Germline CDR1 and CDR2: SGHNT and YYREEE (reference sequence). Trimming at V came to 3 bases and at J to 3 bases, leaving 6 bases not matched to a gene. CDR3 nucleotides: TGTGCCAGCAGCTCCCTAGCGGGGGAGAACTACGAGCAGTACTTC. Its translation is CASSSLAGENYEQYF.

V and J are TRBV9 and TRBJ2-7; tentative D call: TRBD2 (5 bases). The ends were cut back, 0 bases at V and 1 base at J, with 8 bases in the middle. This CDR3 is 14 amino acids long. Germline V lookup: CDR1 SGDLS, CDR2 YYNGEE. The CDR3 bases are TGTGCCAGCAGCGTAGGTGAGGGATCCTACGAGCAGTACTTC. This gives the protein CASSVGEGSYEQYF.

The chain couples TRBV4-1 to TRBJ2-3; a possible D gene is TRBD2 (6 bases). V lost 3 bases, J lost 6 bases, and 13 bases lay in between. Germline-derived CDR1 and CDR2 are MGHRA and YSYEKL. This CDR3 contains 14 residues. CDR3 in DNA: TGCGCCAGCAGCCATGGACTTCTAGCGGATACGCAGTATTTT. This translates into CASSHGLLADTQYF.

The CDR3 DNA sequence: TGCGCCAGCAGCCAAGATGTTCCTACTGAAGCTTTCTTT. Its translation is CASSQDVPTEAFF. The chain uses TRBV4-1 and TRBJ1-1; unclear D gene. Trimming removed 0 bases at V and 5 bases at J, with 7 bases between. The CDR3 has 13 amino acids. Germline-derived CDR1 and CDR2 are MGHRA and YSYEKL.

V gene TRBV28 combines with J gene TRBJ2-5; D is uncertain. The germline CDR1 and CDR2 sequences are MDHEN and SYDVKM. Deletions cut 1 base from V and 2 bases from J, with 11 bases between. The CDR3 totals 15 residues. The CDR3 here is CASSLYAALQETQYF. In DNA, the CDR3 is TGTGCCAGCAGTTTATATGCAGCGTTACAAGAGACCCAGTACTTC. Variable domain in full (rest from reference TRBV28 and TRBJ2-5): DVKVTQSSRYLVKRTGEKVFLECVQDMDHENMFWYRQDPGLGLRLIYFSYDVKMKEKGDIPEGYSVSREKKERFSLILESASTNQTSMYLCASSLYAALQETQYFGPGTRLLVL.

The chain has TRBV28 and TRBJ1-1, with a weak D call TRBD1 (5 bases). Per germline, CDR1 MDHEN and CDR2 SYDVKM. V lost 3 bases and J lost 7, with 15 bases in between. The CDR3 totals 14 residues. The DNA of the CDR3 is TGTGCCAGCAGTTTCTTCGTACAGGCCTATGAAGCTTTCTTT. This encodes CASSFFVQAYEAFF.